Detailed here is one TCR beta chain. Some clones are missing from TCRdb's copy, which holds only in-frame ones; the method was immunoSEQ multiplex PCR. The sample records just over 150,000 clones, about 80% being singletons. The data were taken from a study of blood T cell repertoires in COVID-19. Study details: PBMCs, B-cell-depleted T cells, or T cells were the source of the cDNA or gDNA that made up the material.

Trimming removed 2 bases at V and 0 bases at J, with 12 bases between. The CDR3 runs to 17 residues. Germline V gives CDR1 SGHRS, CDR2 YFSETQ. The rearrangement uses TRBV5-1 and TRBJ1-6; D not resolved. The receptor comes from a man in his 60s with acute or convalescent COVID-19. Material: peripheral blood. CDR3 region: CASSLSGSYSYNSPLHF. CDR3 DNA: TGCGCCAGCAGCTTATCCGGGTCGTACTCCTATAATTCACCCCTCCACTTT.